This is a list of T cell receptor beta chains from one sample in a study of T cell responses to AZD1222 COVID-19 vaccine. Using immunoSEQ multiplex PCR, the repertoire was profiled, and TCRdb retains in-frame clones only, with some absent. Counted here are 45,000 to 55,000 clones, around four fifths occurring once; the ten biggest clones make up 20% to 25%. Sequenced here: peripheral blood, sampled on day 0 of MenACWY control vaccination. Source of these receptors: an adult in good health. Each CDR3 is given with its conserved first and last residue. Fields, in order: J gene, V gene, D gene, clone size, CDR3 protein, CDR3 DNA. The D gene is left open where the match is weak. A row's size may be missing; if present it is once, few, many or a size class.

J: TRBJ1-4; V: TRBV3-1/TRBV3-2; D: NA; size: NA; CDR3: CASSQSPSPNEKLFF; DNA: TGTGCCAGCAGCCAATCCCCTAGCCCTAATGAAAAACTGTTTTTT
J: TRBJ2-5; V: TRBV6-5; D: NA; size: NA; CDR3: CASSLPGGAGETQYF; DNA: TGTGCCAGCAGTCTACCAGGGGGGGCCGGGGAGACCCAGTACTTC
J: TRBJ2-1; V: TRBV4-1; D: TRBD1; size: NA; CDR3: CASSQGGQGGAYNEQFF; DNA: TGCGCCAGCAGCCAAGGGGGACAGGGGGGAGCCTACAATGAGCAGTTCTTC
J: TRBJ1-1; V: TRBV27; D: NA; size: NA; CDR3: CASRLFRGTEAFF; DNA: TGTGCCAGCCGCCTCTTCAGGGGAACTGAAGCTTTCTTT
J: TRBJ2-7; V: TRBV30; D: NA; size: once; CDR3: CAWSVSSSYEQYF; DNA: TGTGCCTGGAGTGTAAGCAGCTCCTACGAGCAGTACTTC
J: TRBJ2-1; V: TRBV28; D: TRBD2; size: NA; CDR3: CASSASSGRAKRNEQFF; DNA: TGTGCCAGCAGTGCCTCTAGCGGGAGGGCCAAGCGGAATGAGCAGTTCTTC
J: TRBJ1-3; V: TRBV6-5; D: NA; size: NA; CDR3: CASSYRLGGNTIYF; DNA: TGTGCCAGCAGTTATCGGCTCGGGGGAAACACCATATATTTT
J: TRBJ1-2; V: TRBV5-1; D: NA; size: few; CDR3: CASSLGQLYGYTF; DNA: TGCGCCAGCAGCTTGGGACAGCTCTATGGCTACACCTTC
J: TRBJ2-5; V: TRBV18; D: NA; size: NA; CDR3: CASSPPGSQETQYF; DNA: TGTGCCAGCTCACCTCCCGGGTCGCAAGAGACCCAGTACTTC
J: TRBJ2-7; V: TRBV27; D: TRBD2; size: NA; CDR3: CASSFTGRAREQYF; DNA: TGTGCCAGCAGTTTTACCGGGAGGGCGAGGGAGCAGTACTTC
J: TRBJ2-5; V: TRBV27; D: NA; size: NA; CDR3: CASSSLDPWGDQETQYF; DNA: TGTGCCAGCAGTTCCCTAGACCCCTGGGGGGACCAAGAGACCCAGTACTTC
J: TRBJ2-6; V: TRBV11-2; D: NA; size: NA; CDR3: CASSSHRAGANVLTF; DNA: TGTGCCAGCAGCTCCCACAGGGCTGGGGCCAACGTCCTGACTTTC
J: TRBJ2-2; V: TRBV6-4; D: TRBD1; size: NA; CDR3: CASRDRGSTGELFF; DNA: TGTGCCAGCCGGGACAGGGGTAGTACCGGGGAGCTGTTTTTT
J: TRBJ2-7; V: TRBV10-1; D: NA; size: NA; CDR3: CASSRDHGVQQYF; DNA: TGCGCCAGCAGCCGGGACCATGGGGTCCAGCAGTACTTC
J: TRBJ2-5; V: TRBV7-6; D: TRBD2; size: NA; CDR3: CASSFSGQTDKTQYF; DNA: TGTGCCAGCAGCTTTAGCGGGCAAACGGACAAGACCCAGTACTTC
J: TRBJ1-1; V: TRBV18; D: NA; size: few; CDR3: CASSPSGMNTEAFF; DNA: TGTGCCAGCTCACCAAGCGGGATGAACACTGAAGCTTTCTTT
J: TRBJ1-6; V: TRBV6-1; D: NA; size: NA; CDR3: CASSELRTSYNSPLHF; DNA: TGTGCCAGCAGTGAACTAAGGACCAGCTATAATTCACCCCTCCACTTT
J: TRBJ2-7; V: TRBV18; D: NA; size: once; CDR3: CASSPAQGYEQYF; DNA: TGTGCCAGCTCACCGGCACAGGGCTACGAGCAGTACTTC
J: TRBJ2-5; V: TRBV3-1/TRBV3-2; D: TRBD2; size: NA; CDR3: CASSEGLAGETQYF; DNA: TGTGCCAGCAGCGAGGGACTAGCAGGGGAGACCCAGTACTTC
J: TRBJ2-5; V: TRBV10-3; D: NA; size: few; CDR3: CAIGMGETQYF; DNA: TGTGCCATTGGGATGGGGGAGACCCAGTACTTC
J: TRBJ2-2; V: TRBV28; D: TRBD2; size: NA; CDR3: CASSLGGYGELFF; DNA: TGTGCCAGCAGTCTGGGAGGGTACGGGGAGCTGTTTTTT
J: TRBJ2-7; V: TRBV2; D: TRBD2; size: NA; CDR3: CASERPGTSGNYEQYF; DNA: TGTGCCAGCGAGAGGCCCGGGACTAGCGGAAACTACGAGCAGTACTTC
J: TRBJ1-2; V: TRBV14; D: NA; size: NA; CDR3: CASGLKRQNYGYTF; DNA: TGTGCCAGTGGGTTGAAGAGACAGAACTATGGCTACACCTTC
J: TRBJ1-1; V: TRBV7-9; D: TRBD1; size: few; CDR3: CASSIGQGELRTEAFF; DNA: TGTGCCAGCAGCATTGGACAGGGCGAATTGAGGACTGAAGCTTTCTTT
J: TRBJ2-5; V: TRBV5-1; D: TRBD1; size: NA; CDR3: CASSPGQPQETQYF; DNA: TGCGCCAGCAGCCCGGGACAGCCCCAAGAGACCCAGTACTTC
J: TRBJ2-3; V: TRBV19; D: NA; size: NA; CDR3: CASSSPGTDTQYF; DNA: TGTGCCAGTAGTAGCCCAGGTACAGATACGCAGTATTTT
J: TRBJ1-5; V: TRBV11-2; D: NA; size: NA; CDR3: CASSASGEPYSNQPQHF; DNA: TGTGCCAGCAGCGCCTCAGGGGAACCATATAGCAATCAGCCCCAGCATTTT
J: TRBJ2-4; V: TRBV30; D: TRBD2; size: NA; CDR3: CAWSVLLAGGKNIQYF; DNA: TGTGCCTGGAGTGTATTGCTAGCGGGGGGCAAAAACATTCAGTACTTC
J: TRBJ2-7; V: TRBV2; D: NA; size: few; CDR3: CASRYGIAEEQYF; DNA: TGTGCCAGCAGGTACGGGATCGCAGAGGAGCAGTACTTC
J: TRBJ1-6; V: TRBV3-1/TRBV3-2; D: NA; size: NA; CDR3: CASSHVAESPLHF; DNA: TGTGCCAGCAGCCACGTGGCGGAGTCACCCCTCCACTTT
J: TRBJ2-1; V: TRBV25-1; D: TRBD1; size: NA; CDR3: CASSETMTGVYSYNEQFF; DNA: TGTGCCAGCAGTGAAACTATGACAGGGGTTTATTCCTACAATGAGCAGTTCTTC
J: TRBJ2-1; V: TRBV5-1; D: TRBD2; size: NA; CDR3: CASSSGLAGGNEQFF; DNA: TGCGCCAGCAGTTCGGGACTAGCGGGAGGGAATGAGCAGTTCTTC
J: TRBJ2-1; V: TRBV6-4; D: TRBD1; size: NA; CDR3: CASSPGTGIYNEQFF; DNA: TGTGCCAGCAGTCCCGGGACAGGCATCTACAATGAGCAGTTCTTC
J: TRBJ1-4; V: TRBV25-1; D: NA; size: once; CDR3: CASSESGKLFF; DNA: TGTGCCAGCAGTGAATCAGGAAAACTGTTTTTT
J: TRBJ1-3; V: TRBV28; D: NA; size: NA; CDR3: CASSLLGGRFGNTIYF; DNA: TGTGCCAGCAGTTTATTGGGGGGGCGATTTGGAAACACCATATATTTT
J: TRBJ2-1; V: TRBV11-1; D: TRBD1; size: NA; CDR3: CASSTDRVPGDEQFF; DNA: TGTGCCAGCAGCACCGACAGGGTCCCCGGCGATGAGCAGTTCTTC
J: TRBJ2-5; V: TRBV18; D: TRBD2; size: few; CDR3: CASSRSSGGHETQYF; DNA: TGTGCCAGCTCACGATCTAGCGGGGGTCACGAGACCCAGTACTTC
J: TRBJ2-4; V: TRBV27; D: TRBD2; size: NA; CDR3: CASSAMGLAEKNIQYF; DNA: TGTGCCAGCAGTGCAATGGGACTAGCGGAAAAAAACATTCAGTACTTC
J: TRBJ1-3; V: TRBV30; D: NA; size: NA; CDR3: CAWSSGAGGNTIYF; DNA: TGTGCCTGGAGTAGTGGGGCAGGCGGAAACACCATATATTTT
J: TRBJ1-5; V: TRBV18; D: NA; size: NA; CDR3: CASSLDSNQPQHF; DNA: TGTGCCAGCTCACTAGATAGCAATCAGCCCCAGCATTTT
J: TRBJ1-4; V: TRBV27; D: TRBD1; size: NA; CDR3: CASSSQGVYDEKLFF; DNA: TGTGCCAGCAGTTCACAGGGGGTCTATGATGAAAAACTGTTTTTT
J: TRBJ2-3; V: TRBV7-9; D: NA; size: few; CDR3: CASSPMALLDTDTQYF; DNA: TGTGCCAGCAGCCCAATGGCCTTACTCGACACAGATACGCAGTATTTT
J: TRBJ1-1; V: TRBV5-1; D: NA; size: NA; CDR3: CASSLGQSTEAFF; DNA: TGCGCCAGCAGCCTGGGACAATCCACTGAAGCTTTCTTT
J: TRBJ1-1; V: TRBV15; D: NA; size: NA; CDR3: CATSRGGRALNTEAFF; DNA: TGTGCCACCAGCAGAGGAGGACGGGCGTTGAACACTGAAGCTTTCTTT
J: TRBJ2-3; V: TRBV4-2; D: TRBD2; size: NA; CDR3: CASNWEGSTDTQYF; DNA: TGTGCCAGCAATTGGGAGGGTTCGACAGATACGCAGTATTTT